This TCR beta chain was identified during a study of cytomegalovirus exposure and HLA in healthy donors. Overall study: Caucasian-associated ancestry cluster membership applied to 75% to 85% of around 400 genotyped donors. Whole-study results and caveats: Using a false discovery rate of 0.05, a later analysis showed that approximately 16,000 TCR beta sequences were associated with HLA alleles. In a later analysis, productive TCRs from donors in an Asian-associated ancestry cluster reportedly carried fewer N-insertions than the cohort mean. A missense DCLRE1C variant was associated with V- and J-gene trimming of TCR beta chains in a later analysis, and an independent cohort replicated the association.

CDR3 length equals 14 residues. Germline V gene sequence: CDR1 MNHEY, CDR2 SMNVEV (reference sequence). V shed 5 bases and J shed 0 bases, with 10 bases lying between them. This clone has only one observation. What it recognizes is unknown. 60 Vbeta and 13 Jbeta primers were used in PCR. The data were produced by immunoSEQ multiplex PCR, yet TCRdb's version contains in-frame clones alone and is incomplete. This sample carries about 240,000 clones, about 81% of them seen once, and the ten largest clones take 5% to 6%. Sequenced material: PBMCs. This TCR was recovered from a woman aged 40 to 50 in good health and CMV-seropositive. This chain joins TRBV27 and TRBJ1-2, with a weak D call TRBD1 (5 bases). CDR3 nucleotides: TGTGCCAGCAGTCCGACAGTCGCTAACTATGGCTACACCTTC. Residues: CASSPTVANYGYTF.